This T cell receptor (beta chain) comes out of a study of blood T cells in healthy people across ages. Combining a sample-barcoded 5' primer with a J-beta primer mix, a second PCR ran for about 7 to 11 cycles. TCRdb passed the 5' RACE reads through MiXCR, listing each CDR3 protein once. The sample holds around 780,000 distinct CDR3 sequences, around 25% seen once. The CDR3 contains 15 residues. Trimming took 1 base from V and 2 from J, leaving 9 bases between them. Germline CDR1 and CDR2: LGHDT and YNNKEL (reference sequence). This sample was also put to use in a study of T cells of mothers and their children. That work contributes: Researchers report slightly higher, though non-significant, overlap in related mother-child pairs than in unrelated pairs.

The material sequenced was blood. The origin of this receptor is a boy between 10 and 17 years old in good health. The chain joins TRBV3-1 to TRBJ2-1; the D gene is possibly TRBD1 (5 bases). CDR3 loop: CASSQAETAYNEQFF. The CDR3 DNA is TGTGCCAGCAGCCAAGCGGAGACAGCCTACAATGAGCAGTTCTTC.